This entry lists 17 T cell receptor beta chains sequenced from one sample in a study of shared clonotypes between healthy human individuals. Some clones are missing from TCRdb's copy, which holds only in-frame ones; the method was immunoSEQ multiplex PCR. The data show 2 million to 2.5 million clones, over 85% seen once. Sequencing used naive CD4+ T cells from PBMCs. Sample subset: CD45RA+ positively selected. The receptors originated from a man between 18 and 35 years old in good health. Some clones in this sample may be carry-over from other donors' samples.

J is TRBJ2-3 and V is TRBV9, with D tentatively TRBD2 (6 bases). Germline V CDR1 and CDR2: SGDLS, YYNGEE. This CDR3 comprises 15 residues. Trimming removed 4 bases at V and 0 bases at J, with 12 bases between. CDR3 bases: TGTGCCAGCAGCCTACGTGGGACTAGCACAGATACGCAGTATTTT. Protein product: CASSLRGTSTDTQYF.

The rearrangement uses TRBV7-3 and TRBJ2-7; D may be TRBD2 (6 bases). The CDR3 runs 13 residues. Germline CDR1 is SGHTA and CDR2 is FQGTGA. V lost 5 bases to trimming and J lost 6 bases, with 14 bases between them. The CDR3 is CASSERRGGEQYF. DNA of the CDR3: TGTGCCAGCAGCGAGAGACGGGGAGGCGAGCAGTACTTC.

This clone was recorded a few times. V gene TRBV30 combines with J gene TRBJ1-5, with D possibly matching TRBD1 (6 bases). The CDR3 extends over 13 amino acids. The V and J ends lost 3 bases and 4 bases respectively, with 10 bases between them. Germline V gene sequence: CDR1 GTSNPN, CDR2 SVGIG (reference sequence). The DNA for the CDR3 is TGTGCCTGGAGATCAGGGGTTAATCAGCCCCAGCATTTT. It translates to CAWRSGVNQPQHF.

The chain employs TRBV6-1 and TRBJ2-1; 10 bases line up with TRBD1. The trim removed 8 bases at V and 3 bases at J, leaving 7 bases unmatched. Germline lookup yields CDR1 MNHNS and CDR2 SASEGT. CDR3 length: 15 amino acids. CDR3 in DNA: TGTGCCAGCGGGACCGGGACAGGGGTCTACAATGAGCAGTTCTTC. The encoded protein is CASGTGTGVYNEQFF.

Notes on this clone: The sample has other DNA sequences that encode this CDR3 too. This rearrangement joins TRBV7-3 to TRBJ2-1; 10 nucleotides match TRBD2. The V segment lost 6 bases and the J segment 4 bases; nucleotides outside the gene matches: 3. Germline CDR1 reads SGHTA; CDR2 reads FQGTGA. The CDR3 sequence is 14 residues long. The CDR3: CASSPSGSYNEQFF. The CDR3 nucleotides are TGTGCCAGCAGTCCTAGCGGGAGTTACAATGAGCAGTTCTTC.

This chain uses TRBV2 with TRBJ2-1; 8 bases map to TRBD2. The CDR3 runs to 13 residues. V was pared by 10 bases and J by 0 bases, with 2 bases of the junction left unmatched. In germline, CDR1 is SNHLY, CDR2 FYNNEI. The CDR3: CATTSGSYNEQFF. For the CDR3, the DNA is TGTGCCACCACTAGCGGCTCCTACAATGAGCAGTTCTTC.

Notes on this clone: Germline is not matched at one junction end, which may reflect a read error. The chain couples TRBV4-1 to TRBJ2-5, with 7 bases aligning to TRBD2. The length of the CDR3 is 14 residues. Germline assignment: CDR1 MGHRA and CDR2 YSYEKL. CDR3: CANSQAGSGAAQYF. The CDR3 nucleotides are TGCGCCAACAGCCAAGCGGGATCGGGTGCGGCCCAGTACTTC.

This clone occurred once. The same CDR3 is also encoded by other DNA sequences in this sample. The V and J genes are TRBV18 and TRBJ2-5; a possible D gene is TRBD1 (7 bases). CDR3 length: 13 amino acids. Germline CDR1 reads KGHSH; CDR2 reads LQKENI. V lost 2 bases and J 5 bases, leaving 9 bases between the germline ends. The CDR3 DNA reads as TGTGCCAGCTCACCATCAGGGGGGGAGACCCAGTACTTC. Translated, it gives CASSPSGGETQYF.

The chain joins TRBV9 to TRBJ2-3; 10 positions agree with TRBD2. The CDR3 runs 15 residues. After removal of 3 bases from V and 2 bases from J, the junction contained 3 bases not matched to a gene. CDR1 and CDR2 from the germline V gene are SGDLS and YYNGEE. The CDR3 DNA is TGTGCCAGCAGCGCCACTAGCGGGAACACAGATACGCAGTATTTT. It yields the protein CASSATSGNTDTQYF.

This clone has only a few counts. Distinct nucleotide sequences in the sample also encode this CDR3. The J gene is TRBJ2-5, the V gene TRBV5-1; D gene uncertain. This CDR3 spans 12 amino acids. Trimming took off 4 bases at V and 2 bases at J, with 6 bases between the two ends. Germline CDR1 is SGHRS and CDR2 is YFSETQ. CDR3 residues: CASSREQETQYF. In DNA form, the CDR3 reads TGCGCCAGCAGCCGTGAACAAGAGACCCAGTACTTC.

This clone was detected only once. The V and J genes are TRBV15 and TRBJ1-2; no clear D gene. Germline V gives CDR1 LNHNV, CDR2 YYDKDF (reference sequence). This CDR3 is 14 amino acids long. Trimming took off 4 bases at V and 3 bases at J, with 12 bases between the two ends. In DNA, the CDR3 is TGTGCCACCAGCAACACCCCCAGAGACTATGGCTACACCTTC. Translated: CATSNTPRDYGYTF.

Only one count was recorded for this clone. The chain has TRBV10-3 and TRBJ2-2; tentatively, D is TRBD2 (5 bases). Trimming pared 4 bases from V and 3 bases from J, leaving 12 bases between. The CDR3 length is 15 residues. Per germline, CDR1 ENHRY and CDR2 SYGVKD. The CDR3 DNA is TGTGCCATCAGTGGGACCCCCGGGGACACCGGGGAGCTGTTTTTT. It translates to CAISGTPGDTGELFF.

The V gene is TRBV15, the J gene TRBJ2-1, with D perhaps TRBD2 (6 bases). This CDR3 comprises 15 residues. The V end was cut by 5 bases, the J end by 4 bases, with 15 bases between. Germline V gives CDR1 LNHNV, CDR2 YYDKDF (reference sequence). CDR3 sequence reads: CATSGGRSAYNEQFF. The CDR3 region has the DNA TGTGCCACCAGCGGAGGGAGAAGCGCTTACAATGAGCAGTTCTTC.

J is TRBJ2-7 and V is TRBV4-1; D is possibly TRBD1 (6 bases). Trimming shortened V by 6 bases and J by 3 bases, and 15 bases separated the two germline ends. The CDR3 is 14 residues long. CDR1 MGHRA and CDR2 YSYEKL come from the germline V gene. The DNA for the CDR3 is TGCGCCAGCAGTTCGGAAGGGGGATACTACGAGCAGTACTTC. Translation gives CASSSEGGYYEQYF.

This clone was seen a few times. The rearrangement joins TRBV7-2 to TRBJ1-5; D is ambiguous. In germline, CDR1 is SGHTA, CDR2 FQGNSA. Trimming cost V 5 bases and J 6 bases, with 14 bases left between them. This CDR3 region has 14 residues. The CDR3: CASSPGSVGQPQHF. The CDR3 coding sequence is TGTGCCAGCAGCCCAGGATCTGTGGGTCAGCCCCAGCATTTT.

The rearrangement joins TRBV7-3 to TRBJ2-3, with D possibly being TRBD1 (5 bases). Looked up from germline, CDR1 is SGHTA and CDR2 is FQGTGA. This CDR3 spans 14 amino acids. Between the trimmed V and J ends, which lost 0 bases and 5 bases, there was a span of 9 bases. CDR3: CASSLTNQGDTQYF. The CDR3 coding sequence is TGTGCCAGCAGCTTAACGAACCAGGGAGATACGCAGTATTTT.

The chain combines TRBV11-3 with TRBJ2-1; TRBD2 matches 8 bases. The CDR3 is 19 amino acids. The V and J ends lost 5 bases and 5 bases, in that order; junction bases with no gene match: 20. Looked up from germline, CDR1 is SGHNT and CDR2 is YENEEA. For the CDR3, the DNA is TGTGCCAGCAGCAACCGCGGCCGGGCTAGCGGGCCTTCGAACAATGAGCAGTTCTTC. Translation: CASSNRGRASGPSNNEQFF.